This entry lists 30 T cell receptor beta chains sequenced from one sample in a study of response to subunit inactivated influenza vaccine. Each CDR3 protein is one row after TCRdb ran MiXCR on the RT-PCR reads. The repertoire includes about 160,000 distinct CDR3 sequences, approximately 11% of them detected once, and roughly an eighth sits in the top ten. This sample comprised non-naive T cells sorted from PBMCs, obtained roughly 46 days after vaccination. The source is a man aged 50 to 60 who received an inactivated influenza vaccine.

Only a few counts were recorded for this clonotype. The CDR3 loop reads CASRLPGEDEQYF. For the CDR3, the DNA is TGTGCCAGCCGCTTGCCAGGGGAGGACGAGCAGTACTTC. The V gene is TRBV6-2 or TRBV6-3, the J gene TRBJ2-7, with D tentatively TRBD1 or TRBD2 (6 bases each). Trimming removed 8 bases from V and 5 bases from J, with 16 bases in between. CDR1 and CDR2 (germline): MNHEY, SVGEGT. CDR3 length equals 13 residues.

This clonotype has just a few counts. The CDR3 DNA follows: TGTGCCAGCAGCTGGACTAGCGGGGGACCCTACGAGCAGTACTTC. Translation gives CASSWTSGGPYEQYF. This chain connects TRBV6-2 or TRBV6-3 to TRBJ2-7, with 13 bases lining up with TRBD2. Trimming took 6 bases from V and 2 from J; bases not matched to a gene: 4. The CDR3 is 15 residues long. Germline V CDR1 and CDR2: MNHEY, SVGEGT.

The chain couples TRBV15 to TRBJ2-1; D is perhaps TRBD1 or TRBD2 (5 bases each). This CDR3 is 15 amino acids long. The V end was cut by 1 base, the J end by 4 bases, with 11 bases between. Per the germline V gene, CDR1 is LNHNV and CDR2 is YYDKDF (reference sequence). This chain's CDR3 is CATSRAGSGYNEQFF. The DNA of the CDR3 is TGTGCCACCAGCAGAGCAGGGAGCGGATACAATGAGCAGTTCTTC.

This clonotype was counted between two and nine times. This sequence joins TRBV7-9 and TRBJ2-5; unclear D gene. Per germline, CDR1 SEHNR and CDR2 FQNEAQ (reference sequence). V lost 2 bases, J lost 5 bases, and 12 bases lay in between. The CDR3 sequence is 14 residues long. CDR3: CASSLIGRRETQYF. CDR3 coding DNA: TGTGCCAGCAGCTTAATAGGCAGAAGGGAGACCCAGTACTTC.

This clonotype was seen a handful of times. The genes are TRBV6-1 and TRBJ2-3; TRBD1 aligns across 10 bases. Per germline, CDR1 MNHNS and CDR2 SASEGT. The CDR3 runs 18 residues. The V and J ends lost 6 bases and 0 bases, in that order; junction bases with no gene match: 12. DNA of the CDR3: TGTGCCAGCAGGACAGGGGGCCTGTCTAGCGGTAGCACAGATACGCAGTATTTT. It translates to CASRTGGLSSGSTDTQYF.

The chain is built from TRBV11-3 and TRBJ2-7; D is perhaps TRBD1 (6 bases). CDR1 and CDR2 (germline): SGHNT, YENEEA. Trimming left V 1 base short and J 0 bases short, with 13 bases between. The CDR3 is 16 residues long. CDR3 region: CASSLVSNRVSYEQYF. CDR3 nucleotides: TGTGCCAGCAGCTTAGTCTCGAACAGGGTCTCCTACGAGCAGTACTTC.

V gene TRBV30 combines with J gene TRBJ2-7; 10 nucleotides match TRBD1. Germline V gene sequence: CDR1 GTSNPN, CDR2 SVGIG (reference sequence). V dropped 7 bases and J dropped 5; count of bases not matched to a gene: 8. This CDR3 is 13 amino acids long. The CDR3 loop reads CASTRDRGNEQYF. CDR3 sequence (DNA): TGTGCCTCCACCCGGGACAGGGGAAACGAGCAGTACTTC.

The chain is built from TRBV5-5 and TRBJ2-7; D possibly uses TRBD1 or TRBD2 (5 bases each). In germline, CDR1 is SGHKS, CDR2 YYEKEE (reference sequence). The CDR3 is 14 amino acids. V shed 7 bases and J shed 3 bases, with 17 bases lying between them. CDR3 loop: CASGPGAMIYEQYF. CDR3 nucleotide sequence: TGTGCCAGCGGGCCCGGGGCGATGATCTACGAGCAGTACTTC.

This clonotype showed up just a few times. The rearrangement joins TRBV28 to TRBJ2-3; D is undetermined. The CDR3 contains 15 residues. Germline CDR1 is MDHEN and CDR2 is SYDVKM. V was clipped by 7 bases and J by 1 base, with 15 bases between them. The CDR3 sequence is CASTHLGSRTDTQYF. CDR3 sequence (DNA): TGTGCCAGCACTCACCTCGGCAGCCGCACAGATACGCAGTATTTT.

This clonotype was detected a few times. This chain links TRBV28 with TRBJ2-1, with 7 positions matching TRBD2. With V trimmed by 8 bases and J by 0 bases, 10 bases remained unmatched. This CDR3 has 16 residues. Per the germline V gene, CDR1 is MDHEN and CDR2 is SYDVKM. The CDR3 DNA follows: TGTGCCAGCCGGGGGGACGTAGGGCGCTCCTACAATGAGCAGTTCTTC. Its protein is CASRGDVGRSYNEQFF.

The CDR3 here is CASSGGVRGQPQHF. CDR3 nucleotide sequence: TGTGCCAGCAGTGGGGGGGTCCGGGGTCAGCCCCAGCATTTT. The J gene is TRBJ1-5, the V gene TRBV2; maybe TRBD1 (5 bases). Trimming took off 4 bases at V and 6 bases at J, with 13 bases between the two ends. The CDR3 is 14 residues long. CDR1 SNHLY and CDR2 FYNNEI come from the germline V gene.

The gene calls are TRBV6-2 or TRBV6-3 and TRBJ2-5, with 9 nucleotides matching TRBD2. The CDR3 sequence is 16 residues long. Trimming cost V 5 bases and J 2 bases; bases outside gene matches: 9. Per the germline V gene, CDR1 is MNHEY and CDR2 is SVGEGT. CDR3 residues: CASSTEIAGEQETQYF. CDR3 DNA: TGTGCCAGCAGTACCGAAATAGCGGGGGAGCAAGAGACCCAGTACTTC.

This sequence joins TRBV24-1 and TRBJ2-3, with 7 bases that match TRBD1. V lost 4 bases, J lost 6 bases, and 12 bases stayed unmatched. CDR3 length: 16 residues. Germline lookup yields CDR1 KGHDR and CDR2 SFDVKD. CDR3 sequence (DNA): TGTGCCACCAGTGAACCGACAGGGAACACAAGGGATACGCAGTATTTT. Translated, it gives CATSEPTGNTRDTQYF.

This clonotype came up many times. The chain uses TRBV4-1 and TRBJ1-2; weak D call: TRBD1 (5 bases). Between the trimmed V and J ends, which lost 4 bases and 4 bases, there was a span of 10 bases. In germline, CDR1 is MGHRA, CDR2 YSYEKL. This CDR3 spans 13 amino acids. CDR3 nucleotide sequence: TGCGCCAGCAGCCCCGGAGGGGTCTATGGCTACACCTTC. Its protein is CASSPGGVYGYTF.

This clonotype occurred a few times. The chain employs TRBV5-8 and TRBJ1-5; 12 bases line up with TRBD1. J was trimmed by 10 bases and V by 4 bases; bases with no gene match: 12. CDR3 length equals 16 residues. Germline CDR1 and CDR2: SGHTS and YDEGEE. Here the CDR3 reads CASSTAGTGGFKPQHF. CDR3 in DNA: TGTGCCAGCAGCACCGCCGGGACAGGGGGCTTTAAACCCCAGCATTTT.

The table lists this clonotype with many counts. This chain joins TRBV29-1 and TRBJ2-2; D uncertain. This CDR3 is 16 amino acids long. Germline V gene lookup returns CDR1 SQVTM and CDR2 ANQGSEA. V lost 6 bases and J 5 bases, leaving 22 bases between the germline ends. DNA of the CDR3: TGCAGCGTAATACAAAATCCCGGACCAACTACCGGGGAGCTGTTTTTT. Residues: CSVIQNPGPTTGELFF.

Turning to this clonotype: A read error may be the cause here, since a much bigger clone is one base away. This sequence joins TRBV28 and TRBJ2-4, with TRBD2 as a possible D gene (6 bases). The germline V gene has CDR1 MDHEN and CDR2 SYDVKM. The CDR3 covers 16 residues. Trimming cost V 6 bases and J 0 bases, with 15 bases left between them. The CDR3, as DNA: TGTGCCAGCAGCCCGGGGGTTAACGTAGCCAAAAACATTCAGTACTTC. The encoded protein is CASSPGVNVAKNIQYF.

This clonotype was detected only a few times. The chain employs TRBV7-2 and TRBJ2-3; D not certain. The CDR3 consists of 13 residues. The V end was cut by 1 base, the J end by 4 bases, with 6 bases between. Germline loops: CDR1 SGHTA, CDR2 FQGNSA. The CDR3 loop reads CASSLVLPDTQYF. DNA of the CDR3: TGTGCCAGCAGCTTAGTGTTACCAGATACGCAGTATTTT. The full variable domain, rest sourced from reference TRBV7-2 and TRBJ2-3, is GAGVSQSPSNKVTEKGKDVELRCDPISGHTALYWYRQSLGQGLEFLIYFQGNSAPDKSGLPSDRFSAERTGGSVSTLTIQRTQQEDSAVYLCASSLVLPDTQYFGPGTRLTVL.

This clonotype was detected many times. The CDR3 region is CATSVAGGDIQYF. The CDR3 DNA sequence: TGTGCCACCAGTGTGGCAGGGGGAGACATTCAGTACTTC. V and J are TRBV24-1 and TRBJ2-4, with TRBD1 matching over 7 bases. V gave up 5 bases and J gave up 8 bases; unmatched junction bases: 5. The CDR3 has 13 amino acids. Germline assignment: CDR1 KGHDR and CDR2 SFDVKD.

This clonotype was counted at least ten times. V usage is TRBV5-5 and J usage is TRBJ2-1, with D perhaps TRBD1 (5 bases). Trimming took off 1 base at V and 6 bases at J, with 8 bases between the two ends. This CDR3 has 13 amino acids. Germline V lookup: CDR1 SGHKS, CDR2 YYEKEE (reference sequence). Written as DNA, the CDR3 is TGTGCCAGCAGCTTGTGGGGCTCCAATGAGCAGTTCTTC. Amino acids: CASSLWGSNEQFF.

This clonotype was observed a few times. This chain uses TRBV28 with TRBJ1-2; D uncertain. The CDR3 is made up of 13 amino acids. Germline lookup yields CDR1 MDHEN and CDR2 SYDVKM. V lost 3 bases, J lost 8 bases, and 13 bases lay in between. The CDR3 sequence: CASSFRAGRGYTF. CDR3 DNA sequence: TGTGCCAGCAGTTTCCGGGCAGGTCGAGGCTACACCTTC.

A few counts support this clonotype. The CDR3 protein is CATSREEVYEQYF. The CDR3 DNA reads as TGTGCCACCAGCAGAGAGGAGGTGTACGAGCAGTACTTC. The chain combines TRBV15 with TRBJ2-7, with a tentative D call TRBD2 (5 bases). CDR3 length: 13 amino acids. V gave up 0 bases and J gave up 4 bases, with 7 bases separating them. Germline CDR1 and CDR2: LNHNV and YYDKDF (reference sequence). The full variable domain, rest sourced from reference TRBV15 and TRBJ2-7, is DAMVIQNPRYQVTQFGKPVTLSCSQTLNHNVMYWYQQKSSQAPKLLFHYYDKDFNNEADTPDNFQSRRPNTSFCFLDIRSPGLGDTAMYLCATSREEVYEQYFGPGTRLTVT.

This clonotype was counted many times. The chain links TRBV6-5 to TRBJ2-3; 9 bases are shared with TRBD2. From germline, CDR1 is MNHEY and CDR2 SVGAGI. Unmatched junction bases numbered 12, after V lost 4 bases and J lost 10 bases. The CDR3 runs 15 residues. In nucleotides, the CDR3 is TGTGCCAGCAGTTCAACCCCGGGACTAGCAAGCGCGCAGTATTTT. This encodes CASSSTPGLASAQYF.

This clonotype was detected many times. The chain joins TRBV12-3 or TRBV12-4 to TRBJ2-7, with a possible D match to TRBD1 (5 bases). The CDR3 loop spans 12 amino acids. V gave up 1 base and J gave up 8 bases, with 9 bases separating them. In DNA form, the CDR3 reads TGTGCCAGCAGTTTAGGACAGCCAAAGCAGTACTTC. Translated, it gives CASSLGQPKQYF.

The CDR3 DNA is TGCGCCAGCAGCGGCCGCCGGAGGGATACGCAGTATTTT. It encodes CASSGRRRDTQYF. This rearrangement joins TRBV4-3 to TRBJ2-3; a weak D match, TRBD2 (5 bases). The CDR3 loop spans 13 amino acids. The germline V gene encodes CDR1 LGHNA and CDR2 YSLEER. The V and J ends lost 5 bases and 6 bases respectively, with 12 bases between them.

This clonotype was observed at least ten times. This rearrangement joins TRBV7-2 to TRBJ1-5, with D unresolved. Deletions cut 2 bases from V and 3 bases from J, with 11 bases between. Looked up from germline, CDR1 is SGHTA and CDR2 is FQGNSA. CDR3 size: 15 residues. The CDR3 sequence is CASSLTGQSNQPQHF. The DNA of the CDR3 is TGTGCCAGCAGCTTAACCGGGCAGTCCAATCAGCCCCAGCATTTT.

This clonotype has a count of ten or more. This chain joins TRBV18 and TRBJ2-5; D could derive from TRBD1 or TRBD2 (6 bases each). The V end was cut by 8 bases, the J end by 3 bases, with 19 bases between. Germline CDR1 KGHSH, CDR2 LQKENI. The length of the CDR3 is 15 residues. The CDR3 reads CASKRLVGTKETQYF. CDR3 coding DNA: TGTGCCAGCAAACGACTAGTCGGGACAAAAGAGACCCAGTACTTC.

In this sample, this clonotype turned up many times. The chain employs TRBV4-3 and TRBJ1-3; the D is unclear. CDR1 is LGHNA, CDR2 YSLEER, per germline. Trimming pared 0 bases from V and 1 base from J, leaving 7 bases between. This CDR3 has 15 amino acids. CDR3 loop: CASSQDWSSGNTIYF. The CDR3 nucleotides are TGCGCCAGCAGCCAAGACTGGAGTTCTGGAAACACCATATATTTT.

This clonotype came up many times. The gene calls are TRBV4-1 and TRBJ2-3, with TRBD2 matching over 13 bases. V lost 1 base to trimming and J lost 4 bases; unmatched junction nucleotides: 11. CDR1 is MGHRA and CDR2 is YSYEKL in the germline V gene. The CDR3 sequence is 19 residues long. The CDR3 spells CASSQGVLAGGPGPDTQYF. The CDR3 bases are TGCGCCAGCAGCCAAGGAGTACTAGCGGGGGGGCCCGGTCCAGATACGCAGTATTTT.

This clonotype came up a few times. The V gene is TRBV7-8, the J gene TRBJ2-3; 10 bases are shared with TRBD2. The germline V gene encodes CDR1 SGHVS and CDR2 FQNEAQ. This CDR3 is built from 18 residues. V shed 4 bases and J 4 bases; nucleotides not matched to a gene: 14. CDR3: CASSSDGSERGGPDTQYF. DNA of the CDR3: TGTGCCAGCAGCTCCGACGGGAGCGAGCGGGGGGGCCCAGATACGCAGTATTTT. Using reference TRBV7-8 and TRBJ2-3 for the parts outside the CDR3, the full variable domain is GAGVSQSPRYKVAKRGQDVALRCDPISGHVSLFWYQQALGQGPEFLTYFQNEAQLDKSGLPSDRFFAERPEGSVSTLKIQRTQQEDSAVYLCASSSDGSERGGPDTQYFGPGTRLTVL.